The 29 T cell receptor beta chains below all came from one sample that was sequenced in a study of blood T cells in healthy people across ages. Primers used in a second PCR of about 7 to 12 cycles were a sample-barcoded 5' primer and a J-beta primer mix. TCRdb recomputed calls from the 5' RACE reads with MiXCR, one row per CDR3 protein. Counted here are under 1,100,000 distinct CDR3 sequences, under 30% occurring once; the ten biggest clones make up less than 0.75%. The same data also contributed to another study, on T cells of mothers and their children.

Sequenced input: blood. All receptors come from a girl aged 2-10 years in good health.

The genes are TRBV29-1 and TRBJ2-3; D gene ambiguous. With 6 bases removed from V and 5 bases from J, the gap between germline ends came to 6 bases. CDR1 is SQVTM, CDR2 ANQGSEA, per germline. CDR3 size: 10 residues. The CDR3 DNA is TGCAGCGTAGCTGGAGATACGCAGTATTTT. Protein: CSVAGDTQYF.

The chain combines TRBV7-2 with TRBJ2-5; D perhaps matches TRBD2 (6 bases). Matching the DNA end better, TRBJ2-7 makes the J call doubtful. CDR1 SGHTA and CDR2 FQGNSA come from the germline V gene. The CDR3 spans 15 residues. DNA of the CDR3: TGTGCCAGCAGCTTCGGGGACTCCGTATACTACGAGCAGTACTTC. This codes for CASSFGDSVYYEQYF.

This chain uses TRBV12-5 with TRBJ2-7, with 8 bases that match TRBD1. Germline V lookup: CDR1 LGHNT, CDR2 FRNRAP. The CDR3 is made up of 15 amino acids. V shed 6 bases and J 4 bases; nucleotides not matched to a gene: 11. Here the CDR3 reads CASGPGTGALYEQYF. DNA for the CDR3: TGTGCTAGTGGACCCGGGACAGGCGCTTTATACGAGCAGTACTTC.

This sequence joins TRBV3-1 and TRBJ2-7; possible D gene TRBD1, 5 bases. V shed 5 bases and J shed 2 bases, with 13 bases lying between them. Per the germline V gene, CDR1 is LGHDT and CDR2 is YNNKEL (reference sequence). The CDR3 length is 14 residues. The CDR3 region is CASSLDMGPYEQYF. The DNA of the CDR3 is TGTGCCAGCAGCTTGGACATGGGTCCCTACGAGCAGTACTTC.

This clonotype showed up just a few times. CDR3 sequence reads: CASSPLDVGEQFF. The CDR3 DNA follows: TGTGCCAGCAGCCCTTTGGATGTTGGTGAGCAGTTCTTC. The V gene is TRBV11-1, the J gene TRBJ2-5; no clear D gene. TRBJ2-1 matches the DNA end more closely, so the J call is doubtful. CDR1 and CDR2 from the germline V gene are SGHAT and FQDESV (reference sequence). The CDR3 runs 13 residues.

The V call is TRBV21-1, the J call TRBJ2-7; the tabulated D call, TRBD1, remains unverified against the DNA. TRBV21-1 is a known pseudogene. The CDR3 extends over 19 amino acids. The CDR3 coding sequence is TGTGCCAGCAGCAAGAACGGGACAGATTTTACCATAGCACCCTACGAGCAGTACTTC. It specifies CASSKNGTDFTIAPYEQYF.

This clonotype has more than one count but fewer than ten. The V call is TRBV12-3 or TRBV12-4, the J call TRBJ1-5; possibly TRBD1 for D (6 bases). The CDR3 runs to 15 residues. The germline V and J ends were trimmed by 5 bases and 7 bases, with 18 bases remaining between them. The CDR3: CASSLTGGGFQPQHF. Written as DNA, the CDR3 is TGTGCCAGCAGTCTGACCGGGGGCGGTTTCCAGCCCCAGCATTTT.

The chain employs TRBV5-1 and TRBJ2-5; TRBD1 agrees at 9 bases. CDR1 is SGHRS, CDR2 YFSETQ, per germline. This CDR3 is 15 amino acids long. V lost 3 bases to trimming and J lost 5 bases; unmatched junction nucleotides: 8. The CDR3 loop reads CASSSTGTGTETQYF. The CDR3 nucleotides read TGCGCCAGCAGCTCAACCGGGACAGGGACGGAGACCCAGTACTTC.

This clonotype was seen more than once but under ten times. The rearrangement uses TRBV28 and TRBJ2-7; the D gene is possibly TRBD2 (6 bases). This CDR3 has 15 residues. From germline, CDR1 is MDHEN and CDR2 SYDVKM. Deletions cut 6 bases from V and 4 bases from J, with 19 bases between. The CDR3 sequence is CASSTPTAGRYEQYF. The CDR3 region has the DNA TGTGCCAGCAGCACACCAACGGCAGGGAGGTACGAGCAGTACTTC.

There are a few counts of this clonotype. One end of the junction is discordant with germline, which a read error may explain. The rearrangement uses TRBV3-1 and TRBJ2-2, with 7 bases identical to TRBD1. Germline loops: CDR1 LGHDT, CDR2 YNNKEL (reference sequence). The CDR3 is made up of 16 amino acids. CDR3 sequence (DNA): TGTGCCAGCCGCCAAGAGGGGGCTAAAGGACTCGGGGAGCTGTTTTTT. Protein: CASRQEGAKGLGELFF.

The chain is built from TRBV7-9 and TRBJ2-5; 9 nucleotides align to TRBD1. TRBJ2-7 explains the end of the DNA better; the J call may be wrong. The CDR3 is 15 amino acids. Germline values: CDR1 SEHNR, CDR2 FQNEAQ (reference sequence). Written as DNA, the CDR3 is TGTGCCAGCAGGGGACAGGGTAATTTTTTCAACGAGCAGTACTTC. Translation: CASRGQGNFFNEQYF.

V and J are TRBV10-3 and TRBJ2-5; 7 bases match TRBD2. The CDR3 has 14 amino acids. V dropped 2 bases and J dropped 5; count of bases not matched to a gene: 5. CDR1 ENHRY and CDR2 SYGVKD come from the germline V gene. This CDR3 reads CAISEAGEGETQYF. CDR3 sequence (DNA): TGTGCCATCAGTGAGGCGGGGGAAGGGGAGACCCAGTACTTC.

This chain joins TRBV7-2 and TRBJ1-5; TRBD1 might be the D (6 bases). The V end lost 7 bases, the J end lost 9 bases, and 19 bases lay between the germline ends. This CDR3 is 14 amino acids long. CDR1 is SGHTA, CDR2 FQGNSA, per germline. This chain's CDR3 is CASIPLQGYWPQHF. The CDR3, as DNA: TGTGCCAGCATTCCCCTACAGGGATATTGGCCCCAGCATTTT.

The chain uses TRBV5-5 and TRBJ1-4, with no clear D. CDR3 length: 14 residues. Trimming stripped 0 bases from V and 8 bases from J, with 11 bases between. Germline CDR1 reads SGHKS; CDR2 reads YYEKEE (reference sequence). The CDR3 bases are TGTGCCAGCAGCTTGGAGGCAGCGAGGGAAAAACTGTTTTTT. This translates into CASSLEAAREKLFF.

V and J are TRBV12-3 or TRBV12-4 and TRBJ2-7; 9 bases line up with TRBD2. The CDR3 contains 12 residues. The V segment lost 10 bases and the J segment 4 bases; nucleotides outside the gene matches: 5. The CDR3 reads CATAGGTYEQYF. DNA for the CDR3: TGTGCCACAGCGGGGGGAACATACGAGCAGTACTTC.

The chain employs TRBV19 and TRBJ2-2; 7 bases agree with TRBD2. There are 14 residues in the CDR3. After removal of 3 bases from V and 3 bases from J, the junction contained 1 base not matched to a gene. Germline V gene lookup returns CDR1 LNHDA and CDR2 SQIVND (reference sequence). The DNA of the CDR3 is TGTGCCAGTAGTATGGGAGGGGACACCGGGGAGCTGTTTTTT. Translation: CASSMGGDTGELFF.

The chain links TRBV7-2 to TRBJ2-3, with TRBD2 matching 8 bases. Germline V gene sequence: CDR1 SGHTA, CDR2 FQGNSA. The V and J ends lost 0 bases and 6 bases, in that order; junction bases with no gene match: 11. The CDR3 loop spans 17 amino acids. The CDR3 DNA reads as TGTGCCAGCAGCTTAGCGGAACGCGGGGGGAACATGGATACGCAGTATTTT. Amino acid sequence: CASSLAERGGNMDTQYF.

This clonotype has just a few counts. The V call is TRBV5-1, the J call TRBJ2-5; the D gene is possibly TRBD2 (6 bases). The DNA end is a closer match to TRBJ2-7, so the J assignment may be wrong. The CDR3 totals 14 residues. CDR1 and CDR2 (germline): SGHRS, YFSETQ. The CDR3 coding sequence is TGCGCCAGCAGCTTGCTAGCGCCCACCTACGAGCAGTACTTC. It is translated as CASSLLAPTYEQYF.

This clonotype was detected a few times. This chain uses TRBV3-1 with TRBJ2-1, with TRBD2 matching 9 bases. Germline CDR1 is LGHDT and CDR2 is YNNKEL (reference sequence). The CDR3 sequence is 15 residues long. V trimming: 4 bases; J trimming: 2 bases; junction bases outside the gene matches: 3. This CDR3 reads CASSPSSGTYNEQFF. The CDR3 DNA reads TGTGCCAGCAGCCCCTCTAGCGGGACCTACAATGAGCAGTTCTTC.

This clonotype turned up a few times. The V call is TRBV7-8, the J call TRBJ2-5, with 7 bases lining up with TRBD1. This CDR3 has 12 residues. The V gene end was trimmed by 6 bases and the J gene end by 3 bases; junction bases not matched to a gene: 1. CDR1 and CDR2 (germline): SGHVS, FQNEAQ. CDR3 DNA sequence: TGTGCCAGCAGTACAGGGGAAGAGACCCAGTACTTC. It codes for CASSTGEETQYF. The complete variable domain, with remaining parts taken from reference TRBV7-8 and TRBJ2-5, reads GAGVSQSPRYKVAKRGQDVALRCDPISGHVSLFWYQQALGQGPEFLTYFQNEAQLDKSGLPSDRFFAERPEGSVSTLKIQRTQQEDSAVYLCASSTGEETQYFGPGTRLLVL.

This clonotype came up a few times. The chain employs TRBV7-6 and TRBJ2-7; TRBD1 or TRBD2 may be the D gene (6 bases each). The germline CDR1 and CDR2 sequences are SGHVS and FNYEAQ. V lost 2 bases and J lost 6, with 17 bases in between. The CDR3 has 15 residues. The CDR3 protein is CASSLQAGKGGEQYF. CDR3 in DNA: TGTGCCAGCAGCTTACAGGCAGGGAAGGGGGGCGAGCAGTACTTC.

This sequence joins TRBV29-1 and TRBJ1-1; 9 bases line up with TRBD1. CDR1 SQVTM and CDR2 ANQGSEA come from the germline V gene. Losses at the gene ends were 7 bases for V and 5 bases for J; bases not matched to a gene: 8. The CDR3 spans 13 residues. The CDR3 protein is CSALDRGGTEAFF. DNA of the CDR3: TGCAGCGCACTGGACAGGGGTGGAACTGAAGCTTTCTTT.

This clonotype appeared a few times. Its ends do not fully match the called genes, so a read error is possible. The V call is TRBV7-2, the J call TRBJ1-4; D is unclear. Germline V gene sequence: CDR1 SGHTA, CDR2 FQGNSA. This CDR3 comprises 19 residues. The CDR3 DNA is TGTGCCGGCAGCTTAGCTCCTGACATCTCCGGGGCAACTAATGAAAAACTGTTTTTT. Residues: CAGSLAPDISGATNEKLFF.

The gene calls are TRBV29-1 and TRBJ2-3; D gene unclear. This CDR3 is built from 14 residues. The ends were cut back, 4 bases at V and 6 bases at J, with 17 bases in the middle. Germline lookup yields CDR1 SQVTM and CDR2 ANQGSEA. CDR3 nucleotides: TGCAGCGTTGTTCTGGGTTTCCCGCCTGATACGCAGTATTTT. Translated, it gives CSVVLGFPPDTQYF.

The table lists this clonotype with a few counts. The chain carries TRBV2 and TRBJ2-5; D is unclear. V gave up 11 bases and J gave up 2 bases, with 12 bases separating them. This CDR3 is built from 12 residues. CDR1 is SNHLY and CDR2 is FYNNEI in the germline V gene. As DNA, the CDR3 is TGTGCCGGCCGACGGGCTCAAGAGACCCAGTACTTC. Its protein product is CAGRRAQETQYF.

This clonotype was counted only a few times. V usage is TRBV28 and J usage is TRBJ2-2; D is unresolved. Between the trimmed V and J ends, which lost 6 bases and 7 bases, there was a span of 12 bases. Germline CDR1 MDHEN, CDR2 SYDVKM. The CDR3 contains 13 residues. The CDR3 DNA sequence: TGTGCCAGCAGCCCGACAAGATTCGGGGAGCTGTTTTTT. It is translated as CASSPTRFGELFF. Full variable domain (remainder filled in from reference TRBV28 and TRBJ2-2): DVKVTQSSRYLVKRTGEKVFLECVQDMDHENMFWYRQDPGLGLRLIYFSYDVKMKEKGDIPEGYSVSREKKERFSLILESASTNQTSMYLCASSPTRFGELFFGEGSRLTVL.

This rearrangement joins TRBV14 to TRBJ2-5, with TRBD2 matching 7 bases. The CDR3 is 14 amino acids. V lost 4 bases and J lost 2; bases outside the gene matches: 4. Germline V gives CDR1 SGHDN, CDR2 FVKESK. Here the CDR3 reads CASSRDYPQETQYF. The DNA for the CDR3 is TGTGCCAGCAGCCGGGACTACCCGCAAGAGACCCAGTACTTC. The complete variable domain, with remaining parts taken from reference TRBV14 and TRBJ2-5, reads EAGVTQFPSHSVIEKGQTVTLRCDPISGHDNLYWYRRVMGKEIKFLLHFVKESKQDESGMPNNRFLAERTGGTYSTLKVQPAELEDSGVYFCASSRDYPQETQYFGPGTRLLVL.

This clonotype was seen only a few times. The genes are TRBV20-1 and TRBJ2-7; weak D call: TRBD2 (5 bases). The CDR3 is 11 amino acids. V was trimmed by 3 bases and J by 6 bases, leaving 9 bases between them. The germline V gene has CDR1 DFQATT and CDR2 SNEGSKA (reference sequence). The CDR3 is CSASPGSEQYF. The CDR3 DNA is TGCAGTGCTAGCCCGGGGAGCGAGCAGTACTTC.

The CDR3 here is CASSLKDVREFPYEQYF. The CDR3 DNA follows: TGTGCCAGCAGTTTAAAGGATGTCAGGGAGTTCCCCTACGAGCAGTACTTC. This chain uses TRBV28 with TRBJ2-7, with D perhaps TRBD1 or TRBD2 (5 bases each). V was pared by 2 bases and J by 2 bases, with 19 bases between. CDR1 MDHEN and CDR2 SYDVKM come from the germline V gene. The CDR3 sequence is 17 residues long. The full variable domain, its missing parts supplied by reference TRBV28 and TRBJ2-7, is DVKVTQSSRYLVKRTGEKVFLECVQDMDHENMFWYRQDPGLGLRLIYFSYDVKMKEKGDIPEGYSVSREKKERFSLILESASTNQTSMYLCASSLKDVREFPYEQYFGPGTRLTVT.